This TCR beta chain was profiled in a study of blood T cell repertoires in COVID-19. Study summary: Material from acute and convalescent COVID-19 was sourced from the United States, Italy and Spain. PBMCs, B-cell-depleted T cells, or T cells were the source of the cDNA or gDNA that made up the material.

In the original analysis: Estimation of nucleated cell counts relied on the amplification of reference gene primers. This table comes from immunoSEQ multiplex PCR, and its TCRdb copy is limited to in-frame clones, with some not included. Clonal size and the V and J genes are those of that table, whereas D and trimming came from the DNA. This sample has around 95,000 clones, with 81% found just once. Deletions cut 8 bases from V and 0 bases from J, with 3 bases between. CDR1 and CDR2 from the germline V gene are SGHNT and YYREEE (reference sequence). This CDR3 contains 11 residues. Sequencing used peripheral blood. The J gene is TRBJ1-3, the V gene TRBV5-4, with D hard to call. The clonotype comes from an elderly woman with acute or convalescent COVID-19. CDR3 in amino acids: CASYSGNTIYF. The CDR3 region has the DNA TGTGCCAGTTACTCTGGAAACACCATATATTTT.